This record looks at one TCR beta chain sequence and its context. Its cognate antigen has yet to be identified. This record comes from a study of T cells expressing NK-cell markers (TCRdb year 2020). General notes on the study: Fewer than ten donors provided sorted CD3+CD56+NKG2C+, CD3+CD56+NKG2C- and CD3+CD56-NKG2C+ T-cell subsets, whose TCR beta-chain repertoires were profiled. Among the eight sequenced donors, seven were HCMV-seropositive and one was HCMV-seronegative. The study sequenced eight donors, all healthy volunteers chosen at random: three men and five women. Sequencing of the libraries produced 2 x 150 bp reads on Illumina HiSeq 2000/2500, MiSeq or NextSeq.

Based on the germline V gene, the CDR1 and CDR2 sequences are SGDLS and YYNGEE. The CDR3 runs 13 residues from the cysteine to the phenylalanine. No DNA accompanies this entry. Here is what the overall study found, with its caveats: Whether the expanded NKG2C-expressing T cell clones were specific for HCMV antigens was left unclear. In more than 5 donors, the dominant CD3+CD56+NKG2C+ clonotypes were found to rank among the top 10 CD8+ clonotypes and to make up roughly 1.0-7.0% of CD8+ T cells. Those dominant clonotypes were again the most abundant among CD3+CD56-NKG2C+ cells in a few donors, at roughly 28.3-60.1%.

HCMV serostatus was determined by detecting HCMV-specific IgG in serum with a commercial ELISA kit. Peripheral blood mononuclear cells were isolated from blood by Ficoll density gradient centrifugation. The sequencer was an Illumina HiSeq 2000. The TCR beta cDNA libraries were made using 5'RACE template switching, a step that added both a universal primer site and unique molecular identifiers. Synthesis of cDNA was primed from the TCR beta constant segment and was followed by two consecutive PCR amplification steps. Processing in the source paper ran as follows. MIGEC handled demultiplexing of the reads and grouping by UMI, while MiTCR was used to assemble and quantify clonotypes. To remove erroneous sequences, TCR cDNA sequences were retained only when supported by two or more reads. The tcR package was used for downstream repertoire analysis, and clonotypes were matched between fractions using CDR3 nucleotide sequence together with V segment. VDJmatch was used to annotate antigen specificity against VDJdb, with one amino acid substitution allowed in CDR3. With the reads reprocessed by TCRdb, a single entry stands for each CDR3 protein sequence and no DNA is reported. What appears here as the V and J calls and clone size reflects TCRdb's work, not the paper's. The sample table holds 150,000 or so distinct CDR3 sequences. 37% of the sample rests with the top ten.

Recombination connected TRBV9 to TRBJ2-5. The receptor was isolated from a woman aged 50 to 60 in good health. Donor details come from another sample of the same person, matched by shared clones. Sequencing was carried out using blood T cells: a sorted CD56 or NKG2C T cell subset, CD4+ or CD8+ T cells, or bulk PBMC T cells (not recorded which). The CDR3 protein sequence reads: CASSEIMWETQYF.